The following is a T cell receptor (beta chain) sequence with its context. What it recognizes is unknown. This record belongs to a study of cytomegalovirus exposure and HLA in healthy donors. Use of 60 Vbeta and 13 Jbeta primers characterized the PCR. Profiled with immunoSEQ multiplex PCR; TCRdb holds only in-frame clones, not every one. The sample has some 100,000 clones; about 81% are singletons. Findings and limits, study-wide: Later analysis identified several of the most significant clusters that appeared linked to common viral pathogens. A link between a missense DCLRE1C variant and TCR beta V- and J-gene trimming emerged from a later analysis.

Germline CDR1 is SGHRS and CDR2 is YFSETQ. CDR3 length: 15 residues. The V gene lost 0 bases and the J gene lost 5 bases, with 11 bases spanning the gap. Input material: PBMCs. The rearrangement uses TRBV5-1 and TRBJ2-2; D unclear. This sequence originates from a man in his late teens or twenties in good health and CMV-seronegative. CDR3 sequence reads: CASSLGNFGTGELFF. As DNA, the CDR3 is TGCGCCAGCAGCTTGGGAAATTTCGGGACCGGGGAGCTGTTTTTT.